This TCR beta chain derives from a study of CD8 T cells in ankylosing spondylitis. Study results and caveats: Typical of ankylosing spondylitis blood, it appeared, was a TCR beta motif of eight highly homologous variants. From matched ankylosing spondylitis synovial fluid, disease-linked clones were reportedly recovered at significantly enriched levels. Researchers report that disease-linked clones proved CD8+ and relatively rare in peripheral blood. A subset of motif variants has previously been described in the synovial fluid and blood of reactive arthritis.

Note on this clonotype: What it binds is not known.

In germline, CDR1 is SGHDT, CDR2 YYEEEE. The ends were cut back, 6 bases at V and 5 bases at J, with 17 bases in the middle. The CDR3 is 14 amino acids. Construction of TCR beta libraries was performed using quantitative 5'-RACE with molecular barcodes. Using its own MiXCR run on the 5' RACE reads, TCRdb lists one record per CDR3 protein. The table shows around 540,000 distinct CDR3 sequences, with roughly an eighth occurring only once. This TCR came from a male donor with ankylosing spondylitis. V gene TRBV5-6 combines with J gene TRBJ1-2; D is undetermined. Sequences were obtained from blood, either unsorted or a sorted T cell fraction (not recorded which). CDR3 DNA sequence: TGTGCCAGCACCCAAATGGCCCCTCCTTATGGCTACACCTTC. Translating it yields CASTQMAPPYGYTF. Together with reference TRBV5-6 and TRBJ1-2, the CDR3 gives the full variable domain: DAGVTQSPTHLIKTRGQQVTLRCSPKSGHDTVSWYQQALGQGPQFIFQYYEEEERQRGNFPDRFSGHQFPNYSSELNVNALLLGDSALYLCASTQMAPPYGYTFGSGTRLTVV.